The next 5 T cell receptor beta chains were all read from a single sample in a study of T cells after yellow fever vaccination. TCRdb called the 5' RACE reads again in MiXCR, with one record for every CDR3 protein. Here the sample spans 500,000 to 650,000 distinct CDR3 sequences, approximately 16% being singletons. Here the sequenced sample was PBMCs, taken 5 days after the first yellow fever vaccination. Receptors were obtained from a man aged 18 to 30 who received the YFV17D yellow fever vaccine.

This clonotype was counted ten times or more. V gene TRBV10-2 combines with J gene TRBJ1-1; D remains unclear. The CDR3 extends over 13 amino acids. Germline V CDR1 and CDR2: WSHSY, SAAADI. With 3 bases removed from V and 11 bases from J, the gap between germline ends came to 16 bases. CDR3 nucleotide sequence: TGCGCCAGCAGTGAAAAGGAATGGGTCGCGGCTTTCTTT. Its translation: CASSEKEWVAAFF.

V is TRBV5-1 and J is TRBJ2-2; no definite D call. The CDR3 covers 14 residues. The germline gives CDR1 SGHRS, CDR2 YFSETQ. V gave up 0 bases and J gave up 7 bases, with 10 bases separating them. CDR3 bases: TGCGCCAGCAGCTTGGATGTCGGCCTCGGGGAGCTGTTTTTT. Protein sequence: CASSLDVGLGELFF.

This clonotype was seen more than once but under ten times. The chain combines TRBV5-6 with TRBJ2-5; 9 bases line up with TRBD2. V lost 1 base and J lost 2; bases outside the gene matches: 6. Germline V gene data show CDR1 as SGHDT and CDR2 as YYEEEE. The CDR3 sequence is 16 residues long. CDR3 region: CASSLYVSGGQETQYF. In DNA form, the CDR3 reads TGTGCCAGCAGCTTGTATGTTAGCGGGGGACAAGAGACCCAGTACTTC. Combining the CDR3 with reference TRBV5-6 and TRBJ2-5 gives the whole variable domain DAGVTQSPTHLIKTRGQQVTLRCSPKSGHDTVSWYQQALGQGPQFIFQYYEEEERQRGNFPDRFSGHQFPNYSSELNVNALLLGDSALYLCASSLYVSGGQETQYFGPGTRLLVL.

Many counts were recorded for this clonotype. The CDR3 region is CASSGTGGYEQYV. The CDR3 region has the DNA TGTGCCAGCAGTGGGACAGGGGGCTACGAGCAGTACGTC. The chain employs TRBV25-1 and TRBJ2-7; TRBD1 agrees at 10 bases. The trim removed 4 bases at V and 3 bases at J, leaving 0 bases unmatched. This CDR3 spans 13 amino acids. Germline-derived CDR1 and CDR2 are MGHDK and SYGVNS.

This clonotype was counted a few times. The genes are TRBV2 and TRBJ1-6; D not certain. The V gene lost 6 bases and the J gene lost 5 bases, with 5 bases spanning the gap. The CDR3 runs to 12 residues. Germline loops: CDR1 SNHLY, CDR2 FYNNEI. The CDR3: CASRLDNSPLHF. The CDR3 nucleotides are TGTGCCAGCAGACTAGATAATTCACCCCTCCACTTT.